These 25 T cell receptor beta chains were all obtained from the same sample, sequenced in a study of siplizumab effects on memory and regulatory T cells. The table came from immunoSEQ multiplex PCR; TCRdb's copy has only in-frame clones and leaves some out. Among about 100,000 clones, 92% were seen once, and the ten largest hold 0.65% to 0.8%. The sample comprised Tregs sorted from blood. The source is a human donor in good health.

This chain connects TRBV27 to TRBJ1-3, with D tentatively TRBD1 (5 bases). V was trimmed by 4 bases and J by 2 bases, leaving 9 bases between them. Per germline, CDR1 MNHEY and CDR2 SMNVEV (reference sequence). This CDR3 contains 14 residues. The CDR3: CASSSWGAGNTIYF. The CDR3 DNA reads TGTGCCAGCAGTTCTTGGGGGGCTGGAAACACCATATATTTT.

V and J are TRBV15 and TRBJ2-5; D is possibly TRBD1 (6 bases). Per germline, CDR1 LNHNV and CDR2 YYDKDF (reference sequence). There are 14 residues in the CDR3. The V end lost 5 bases, the J end lost 3 bases, and 13 bases lay between the germline ends. Written as DNA, the CDR3 is TGTGCCACCAGCGTGACAGGACGAAAAGAGACCCAGTACTTC. It translates to CATSVTGRKETQYF. The full variable domain, completed using reference TRBV15 and TRBJ2-5, is DAMVIQNPRYQVTQFGKPVTLSCSQTLNHNVMYWYQQKSSQAPKLLFHYYDKDFNNEADTPDNFQSRRPNTSFCFLDIRSPGLGDTAMYLCATSVTGRKETQYFGPGTRLLVL.

This clone showed up just once. The rearrangement links TRBV19 to TRBJ1-2; D is unresolved. This CDR3 has 16 residues. CDR1 LNHDA and CDR2 SQIVND come from the germline V gene (reference sequence). V lost 0 bases and J lost 5, with 16 bases in between. The CDR3 nucleotides read TGTGCCAGTAGTATAGATCTGTCGAGGACCCGTTATGGCTACACCTTC. Protein: CASSIDLSRTRYGYTF.

This chain links TRBV2 with TRBJ2-5, with 10 bases matching TRBD1. The trim removed 4 bases at V and 3 bases at J, leaving 2 bases unmatched. Germline V gene lookup returns CDR1 SNHLY and CDR2 FYNNEI. The CDR3 sequence is 14 residues long. Written as DNA, the CDR3 is TGTGCCAGCAGTGGGACAGGGGGGAAAGAGACCCAGTACTTC. It encodes CASSGTGGKETQYF.

The gene calls are TRBV5-1 and TRBJ2-2; D is unresolved. This CDR3 region has 13 residues. Trimming removed 2 bases from V and 7 bases from J, with 9 bases in between. The germline CDR1 and CDR2 sequences are SGHRS and YFSETQ. The CDR3 DNA reads as TGCGCCAGCAGCTTTCAGGATGTCGGGGAGCTGTTTTTT. Amino acids: CASSFQDVGELFF.

V gene TRBV18 combines with J gene TRBJ2-5; D ambiguous. Trimming pared 3 bases from V and 5 bases from J, leaving 7 bases between. The germline CDR1 and CDR2 sequences are KGHSH and LQKENI. CDR3 length: 12 residues. CDR3 sequence (DNA): TGTGCCAGCTCACCCGAACGGGAGACCCAGTACTTC. It translates to CASSPERETQYF.

This clone was observed a single time. The genes are TRBV28 and TRBJ1-2; D may be TRBD1 (5 bases). Trimming left V 5 bases short and J 8 bases short, with 12 bases between. Germline V gene sequence: CDR1 MDHEN, CDR2 SYDVKM. The CDR3 totals 12 residues. CDR3 sequence: CASSPQEGGYTF. Written as DNA, the CDR3 is TGTGCCAGCAGTCCCCAGGAGGGGGGCTACACCTTC.

The rearrangement uses TRBV30 and TRBJ2-1; weak D call: TRBD2 (6 bases). Between the trimmed V and J ends, which lost 5 bases and 8 bases, there was a span of 10 bases. The CDR3 runs 11 residues. The germline V gene has CDR1 GTSNPN and CDR2 SVGIG (reference sequence). The DNA of the CDR3 is TGTGCCTGGGCGGGGCCATATGAGCAGTTCTTC. It codes for CAWAGPYEQFF.

The chain has TRBV5-5 and TRBJ2-7; D is undetermined. V lost 5 bases and J lost 3, with 12 bases in between. CDR1 and CDR2 (germline): SGHKS, YYEKEE (reference sequence). The length of the CDR3 is 13 residues. CDR3 region: CASRLTVYYEQYF. The CDR3 DNA sequence: TGTGCCAGCAGACTTACAGTTTACTACGAGCAGTACTTC. Together with reference TRBV5-5 and TRBJ2-7, the CDR3 gives the full variable domain: DAGVTQSPTHLIKTRGQQVTLRCSPISGHKSVSWYQQVLGQGPQFIFQYYEKEERGRGNFPDRFSARQFPNYSSELNVNALLLGDSALYLCASRLTVYYEQYFGPGTRLTVT.

This chain uses TRBV25-1 with TRBJ1-3; maybe TRBD1 (5 bases). CDR3 length equals 16 residues. Trimming removed 3 bases at V and 0 bases at J, with 12 bases between. Germline lookup yields CDR1 MGHDK and CDR2 SYGVNS. The CDR3 spells CASSDGAANSGNTIYF. CDR3 in DNA: TGTGCCAGCAGTGACGGGGCAGCTAACTCTGGAAACACCATATATTTT.

Only one count was recorded for this clone. The genes are TRBV25-1 and TRBJ1-1; D unresolved. The CDR3 totals 13 residues. The germline V and J ends were trimmed by 6 bases and 4 bases, with 12 bases remaining between them. Germline CDR1 MGHDK, CDR2 SYGVNS. For the CDR3, the DNA is TGTGCCAGCAGGCGGGAGGGAAGCACTGAAGCTTTCTTT. Its translation: CASRREGSTEAFF. Full variable domain (rest looked up from reference TRBV25-1 and TRBJ1-1): EADIYQTPRYLVIGTGKKITLECSQTMGHDKMYWYQQDPGMELHLIHYSYGVNSTEKGDLSSESTVSRIRTEHFPLTLESARPSHTSQYLCASRREGSTEAFFGQGTRLTVV.

This sequence joins TRBV19 and TRBJ2-6; TRBD1 aligns across 7 bases. V shed 6 bases, J shed 0 bases, and the junction held 11 bases outside the gene matches. The CDR3 extends over 18 amino acids. The V gene's germline CDR1 is LNHDA and CDR2 SQIVND (reference sequence). The CDR3 bases are TGTGCCAGTAGACACCCCAGGACAGGCCGCTCTGGGGCCAACGTCCTGACTTTC. It translates to CASRHPRTGRSGANVLTF.

This clone was detected only once. V usage is TRBV6-4 and J usage is TRBJ2-1; tentatively, D is TRBD2 (5 bases). Germline V CDR1 and CDR2: MRHNA, SNTAGT. This CDR3 is 14 amino acids long. V was cut by 5 bases and J by 7 bases, with 15 bases left in between. This chain's CDR3 is CASSPDFFGNEQFF. The CDR3 DNA follows: TGTGCCAGCAGTCCGGACTTCTTTGGAAATGAGCAGTTCTTC.

V and J are TRBV5-1 and TRBJ1-5, with 8 bases aligning to TRBD1. J gave up 6 bases and V 0 bases, and 20 bases lay outside the gene matches. Germline V CDR1 and CDR2: SGHRS, YFSETQ. There are 20 residues in the CDR3. CDR3 region: CASSLARLGTGGGVSQPQHF. The CDR3 DNA reads as TGCGCCAGCAGCTTGGCCCGGCTTGGGACAGGCGGCGGTGTGAGTCAGCCCCAGCATTTT.

This clone was counted a single time. The rearrangement joins TRBV10-1 to TRBJ2-3; 11 bases fit TRBD2. The germline V gene has CDR1 WNHNN and CDR2 SYGVQD (reference sequence). This CDR3 has 19 residues. V lost 4 bases, J lost 3 bases, and 15 bases stayed unmatched. The CDR3 reads CASSGPGLAADTFTDTQYF. The DNA of the CDR3 is TGCGCCAGCAGTGGGCCGGGACTAGCGGCCGATACATTTACAGATACGCAGTATTTT.

The rearrangement uses TRBV2 and TRBJ1-5; TRBD1 matches 8 bases. V shed 7 bases and J 4 bases; nucleotides not matched to a gene: 9. CDR1 and CDR2 from the germline V gene are SNHLY and FYNNEI. This CDR3 contains 15 residues. CDR3 in amino acids: CASTPDRGGNQPQHF. In DNA form, the CDR3 reads TGTGCCAGCACTCCCGACAGGGGTGGAAATCAGCCCCAGCATTTT.

In DNA, the CDR3 is TGTGCCTCAAAGGGAGGAACAGATACGCAGTATTTT. Protein sequence: CASKGGTDTQYF. This chain joins TRBV9 and TRBJ2-3; weak D call: TRBD2 (6 bases). Germline assignment: CDR1 SGDLS and CDR2 YYNGEE. Trimming took off 10 bases at V and 3 bases at J, with 12 bases between the two ends. The CDR3 has 12 amino acids.

This chain uses TRBV25-1 with TRBJ2-3; D remains ambiguous. Germline V gives CDR1 MGHDK, CDR2 SYGVNS. V gave up 3 bases and J gave up 10 bases, with 14 bases separating them. The CDR3 spans 13 residues. In nucleotides, the CDR3 is TGTGCCAGCAGTGACTCGAATGGTGAAGCGCAGTATTTT. It specifies CASSDSNGEAQYF. Together with reference TRBV25-1 and TRBJ2-3, the CDR3 gives the full variable domain: EADIYQTPRYLVIGTGKKITLECSQTMGHDKMYWYQQDPGMELHLIHYSYGVNSTEKGDLSSESTVSRIRTEHFPLTLESARPSHTSQYLCASSDSNGEAQYFGPGTRLTVL.

The V gene is TRBV18, the J gene TRBJ1-4; TRBD1 agrees at 7 bases. Losses at the gene ends were 6 bases for V and 6 bases for J; bases not matched to a gene: 10. The germline CDR1 and CDR2 sequences are KGHSH and LQKENI. The CDR3 has 15 residues. Written as DNA, the CDR3 is TGTGCCAGCTCGTTCCGACAGGGAGGAGATGAAAAACTGTTTTTT. It yields the protein CASSFRQGGDEKLFF.

This clone has a single count. Other nucleotide sequences from this sample produce the same CDR3. The gene calls are TRBV7-9 and TRBJ2-5; 12 nucleotides agree with TRBD1. Germline V gene lookup returns CDR1 SEHNR and CDR2 FQNEAQ (reference sequence). This CDR3 comprises 15 residues. After removal of 1 base from V and 4 bases from J, the junction contained 1 base not matched to a gene. The CDR3 is CASSLGDRGRETQYF. The CDR3 coding sequence is TGTGCCAGCAGCTTAGGGGACAGGGGGCGAGAGACCCAGTACTTC.

The V call is TRBV6-6, the J call TRBJ1-5, with D maybe TRBD1 (5 bases). Trimming cost V 0 bases and J 1 base, with 7 bases left between them. In germline, CDR1 is MNHNY, CDR2 SVGAGI (reference sequence). This CDR3 comprises 15 residues. The CDR3 reads CASSYSQGSNQPQHF. As DNA, the CDR3 is TGTGCCAGCAGTTACTCCCAGGGCAGCAATCAGCCCCAGCATTTT.

The rearrangement links TRBV18 to TRBJ2-3; 7 bases align to TRBD2. Germline CDR1 and CDR2: KGHSH and LQKENI. V was clipped by 2 bases and J by 4 bases; unmatched bases: 0. The CDR3 covers 13 residues. CDR3 amino acids: CASSPAGADTQYF. The CDR3 DNA is TGTGCCAGCTCACCAGCGGGAGCAGATACGCAGTATTTT.

V gene TRBV10-3 combines with J gene TRBJ1-1; D unresolved. Germline CDR1 and CDR2: ENHRY and SYGVKD. CDR3 length: 12 amino acids. V was cut by 8 bases and J by 3 bases, with 10 bases left in between. The CDR3 is CAIGRPDTEAFF. The CDR3 region has the DNA TGTGCCATCGGCAGGCCCGACACTGAAGCTTTCTTT.

The V gene is TRBV2, the J gene TRBJ2-1; 10 bases are shared with TRBD2. Germline V gene data show CDR1 as SNHLY and CDR2 as FYNNEI. The V segment lost 8 bases and the J segment 9 bases; nucleotides outside the gene matches: 10. This CDR3 comprises 14 residues. CDR3 bases: TGTGCCAGCGTTTGGGCTAGCGGGAGTACTGAGCAGTTCTTC. Translating it yields CASVWASGSTEQFF.

This chain connects TRBV11-2 to TRBJ1-2, with TRBD1 as a possible D gene (6 bases). The germline V gene has CDR1 SGHAT and CDR2 FQNNGV. The CDR3 is 15 residues long. V lost 5 bases and J 3 bases, leaving 16 bases between the germline ends. CDR3 in DNA: TGTGCCAGCAGCCAGACTACAGGGTGGGACTATGGCTACACCTTC. Amino acid sequence: CASSQTTGWDYGYTF.